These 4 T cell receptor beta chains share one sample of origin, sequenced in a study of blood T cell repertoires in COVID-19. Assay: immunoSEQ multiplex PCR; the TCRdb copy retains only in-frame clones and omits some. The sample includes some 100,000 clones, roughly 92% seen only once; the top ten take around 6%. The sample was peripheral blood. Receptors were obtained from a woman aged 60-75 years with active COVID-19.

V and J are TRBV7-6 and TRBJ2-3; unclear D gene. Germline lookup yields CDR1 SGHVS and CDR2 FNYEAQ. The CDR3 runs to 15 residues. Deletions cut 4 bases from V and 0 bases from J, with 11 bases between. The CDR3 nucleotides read TGTGCCAGCAGCTCGCGCTTCTCCAGCACAGATACGCAGTATTTT. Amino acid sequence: CASSSRFSSTDTQYF. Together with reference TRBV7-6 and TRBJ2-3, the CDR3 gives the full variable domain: GAGVSQSPRYKVTKRGQDVALRCDPISGHVSLYWYRQALGQGPEFLTYFNYEAQQDKSGLPNDRFSAERPEGSISTLTIQRTEQRDSAMYRCASSSRFSSTDTQYFGPGTRLTVL.

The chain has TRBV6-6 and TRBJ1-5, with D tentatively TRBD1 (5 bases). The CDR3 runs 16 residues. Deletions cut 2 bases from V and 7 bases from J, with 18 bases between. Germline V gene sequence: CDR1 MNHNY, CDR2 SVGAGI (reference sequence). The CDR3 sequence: CASSYHPVRAGQPQHF. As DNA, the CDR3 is TGTGCCAGCAGTTACCATCCGGTCAGGGCAGGACAGCCCCAGCATTTT.

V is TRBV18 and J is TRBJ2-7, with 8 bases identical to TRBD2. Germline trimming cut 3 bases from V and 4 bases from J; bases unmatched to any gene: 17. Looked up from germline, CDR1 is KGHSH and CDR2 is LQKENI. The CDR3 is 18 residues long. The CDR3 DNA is TGTGCCAGCTCACCGGAACGAGGGATAGCGGGAAGGGGGTACGAGCAGTACTTC. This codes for CASSPERGIAGRGYEQYF.

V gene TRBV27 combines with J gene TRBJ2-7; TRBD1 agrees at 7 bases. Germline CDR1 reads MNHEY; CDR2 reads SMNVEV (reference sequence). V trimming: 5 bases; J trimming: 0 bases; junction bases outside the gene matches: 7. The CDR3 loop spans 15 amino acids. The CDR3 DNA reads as TGTGCCAGCAGTACGACCACAGGGGCCTCCTACGAGCAGTACTTC. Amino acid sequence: CASSTTTGASYEQYF.